A selection of T cell receptor beta chains follows, all from one sample in a study of esophageal squamous cell carcinoma under preoperative chemotherapy. Each CDR3 protein gets one entry after TCRdb re-called the PCR reads with MiXCR. Of about 32,000 distinct CDR3 sequences in the sample, around 50% were seen once. The specimen was collected from a patient given preoperative chemotherapy. The receptors were sampled from a human donor with esophageal squamous cell carcinoma. The donor label of this sample is uncertain. The conserved cysteine and the conserved F or W are not part of the CDR3 here.

j_call v_call cdr3_aa
. TRBV6-1 ASSRKQGDAADTQY
TRBJ2-5 TRBV12-3/TRBV12-4 ASRSSAKNMQY
TRBJ2-3 TRBV7-3 ASSREPGLGARDMQY
. TRBV7-2 ARGLWAGVQDTQY
. TRBV7-2 ASSQQGYEQY
TRBJ2-5 TRBV7-6 ASSLFESGGAGATQF
TRBJ2-3 TRBV5-4 ASSPAAGGQGDTQY
. TRBV7-2 ASSSRTSGRVYEQY
TRBJ2-4 TRBV6-1 LSRVSGGSSKNIQY
TRBJ2-1 TRBV7-6 ASSPRKGGGLAGSSYNEQF
TRBJ2-5 TRBV7-2 ACGVGGGRSQNIQY
TRBJ2-7 TRBV6-1 ASNADPYEQY
. TRBV10-3 AALAGVENEQY
TRBJ2-5 TRBV6-1 ASSMGLVQETQY
TRBJ2-7 TRBV20-1 SARGQGDSYEQY
TRBJ2-3 TRBV7-8 ATSLGSTDTQY
TRBJ2-3 TRBV7-3 ASSLSGGQKDTQY
TRBJ2-1 TRBV12-3/TRBV12-4 ASSGGDNEQF
TRBJ2-1 TRBV12-3/TRBV12-4 ASSPGLAVRNEQF
TRBJ2-1 TRBV7-9 ASSLAGAGEQF
TRBJ1-1 TRBV10-1 ARDSTMNTEAF
TRBJ2-4 TRBV12-3/TRBV12-4 ASSSPGGGAKNTQY
TRBJ2-7 TRBV7-8 ASSFVQGTGVFYEQY
TRBJ2-7 TRBV9 ASSVGGQGYEQY
TRBJ1-2 TRBV11-3 ASSLPRTGANYGYT
TRBJ2-5 TRBV5-5 ASSLAGFRAETQY
. TRBV6-1 ASSFSDRNYNEQF
TRBJ2-3 TRBV7-2 ASSLVGDTQY
TRBJ2-4 TRBV7-2 ASGSGGRAKNMQY
TRBJ2-1 TRBV27 ASSQRPGPVTSSSYEQF
TRBJ2-2 TRBV5-6 ASSSGTGANTGELF
TRBJ2-3 TRBV11-3 ASSSGGDTQY
TRBJ2-7 TRBV6-5 ASSYGSGLYEQY
. TRBV18 ASSWTGREHEQY
TRBJ1-2 TRBV6-1 ASSSYRGIGGYT
TRBJ2-2 TRBV6-1 ASSDYSFANTGELF